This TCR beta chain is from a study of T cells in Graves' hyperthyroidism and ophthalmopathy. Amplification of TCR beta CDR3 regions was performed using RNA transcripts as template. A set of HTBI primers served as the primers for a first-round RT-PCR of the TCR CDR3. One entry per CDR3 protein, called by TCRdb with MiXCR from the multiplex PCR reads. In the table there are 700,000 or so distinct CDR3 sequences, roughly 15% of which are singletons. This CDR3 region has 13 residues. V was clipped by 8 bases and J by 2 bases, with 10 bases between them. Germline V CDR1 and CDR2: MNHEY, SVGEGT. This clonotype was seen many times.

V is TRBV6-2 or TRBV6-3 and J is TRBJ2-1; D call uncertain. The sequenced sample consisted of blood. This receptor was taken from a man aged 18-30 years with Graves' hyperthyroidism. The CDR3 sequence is CASGRVAYNEQFF. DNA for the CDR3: TGTGCCAGCGGAAGGGTAGCCTACAATGAGCAGTTCTTC.